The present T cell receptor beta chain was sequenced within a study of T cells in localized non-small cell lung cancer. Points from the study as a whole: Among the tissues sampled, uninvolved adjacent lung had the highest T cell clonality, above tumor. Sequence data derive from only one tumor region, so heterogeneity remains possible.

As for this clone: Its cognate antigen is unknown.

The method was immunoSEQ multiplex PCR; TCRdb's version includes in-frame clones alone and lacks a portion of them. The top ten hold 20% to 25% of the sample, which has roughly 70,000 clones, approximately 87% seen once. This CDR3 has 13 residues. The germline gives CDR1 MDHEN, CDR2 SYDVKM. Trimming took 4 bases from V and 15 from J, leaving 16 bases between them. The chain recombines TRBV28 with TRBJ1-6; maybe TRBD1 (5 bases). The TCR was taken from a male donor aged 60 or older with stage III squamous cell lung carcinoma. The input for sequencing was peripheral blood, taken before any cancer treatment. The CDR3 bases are TGTGCCAGCAGTTCGCCGGGACCCCCCAGCCTCCACTTT. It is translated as CASSSPGPPSLHF.